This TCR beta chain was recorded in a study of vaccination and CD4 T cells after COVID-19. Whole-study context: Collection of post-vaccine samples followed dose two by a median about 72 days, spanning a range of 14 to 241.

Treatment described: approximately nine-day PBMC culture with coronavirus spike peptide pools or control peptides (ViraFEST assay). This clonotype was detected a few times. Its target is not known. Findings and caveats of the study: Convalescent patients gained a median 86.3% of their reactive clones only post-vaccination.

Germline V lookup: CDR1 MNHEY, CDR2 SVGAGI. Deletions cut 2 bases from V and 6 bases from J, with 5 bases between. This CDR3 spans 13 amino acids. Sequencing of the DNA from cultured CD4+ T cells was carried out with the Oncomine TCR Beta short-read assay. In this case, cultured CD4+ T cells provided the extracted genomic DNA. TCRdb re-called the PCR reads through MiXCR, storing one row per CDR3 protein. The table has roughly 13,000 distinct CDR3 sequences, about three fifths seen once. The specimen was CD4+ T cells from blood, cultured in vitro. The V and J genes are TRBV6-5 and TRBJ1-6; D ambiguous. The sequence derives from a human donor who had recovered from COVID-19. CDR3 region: CASSYDFNSPLHF. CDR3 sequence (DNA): TGTGCCAGCAGTTACGACTTTAATTCACCCCTCCACTTT.